This T cell receptor (beta chain) comes out of a study of T-cell memory formation after mild COVID-19. Study results and caveats: Memory from before infection featured some responding clones, which suggests cross-reactive memory joined. For second-wave clones that peaked at day 37, SARS-CoV-2 specificity went unverified. Those CD4+ clones that contracted were mainly in CM and EM (CD8+ ones in EMRA).

TCRdb re-analysed the 5' RACE reads in MiXCR, keeping a single row per CDR3 protein. The sample contains around 300,000 distinct CDR3 sequences, 15% to 20% of which appear only once. Notes on this clonotype: Its target is unknown.

Germline assignment: CDR1 LGHNA and CDR2 YSLEER. This CDR3 has 15 residues. Trimming cost V 3 bases and J 7 bases; bases outside gene matches: 9. The TCR was taken from a man between 18 and 35 years old who had mild COVID-19 (a few samples of this study predate the infection). Cell type and time point are not known. The V call is TRBV4-3, the J call TRBJ1-1; 9 bases agree with TRBD1. The specimen sequenced was PBMCs or a T cell subset sorted from them (not recorded which). The CDR3 DNA is TGCGCCAGCAGCCAGGCTCGGGACAGGGAAGATGAAGCTTTCTTT. The encoded protein is CASSQARDREDEAFF.